A selection of T cell receptor beta chains follows, all from one sample in a study of tumor and adjacent non-tumor tissue in lung cancer. TCRdb reanalysed the multiplex PCR reads using MiXCR and keeps one entry per CDR3 protein. Seen here are 40,000 to 50,000 distinct CDR3 sequences, 64% observed once, and the top ten hold around 30%. The sequencing input was distant non-tumor lung tissue. The receptors here all came from a woman in her sixties or seventies with non-small cell lung cancer. CDR3s include the opening cysteine and the closing phenylalanine or tryptophan. A D gene is named only where the DNA matches it firmly. Size is omitted from some rows. Given values are once, few, many or a class for expanded clones.

>TRBJ2-5|TRBD1|TRBV12-3/TRBV12-4|many
TGTGCCAGCGGAACAGGGGTGGGAGAGACCCAGTACTTC
CASGTGVGETQYF
>TRBJ1-2|-|TRBV6-1|-
TGTACGTCCGAAGGCCAAGGTCCCGATGGCTACACCTTC
CTSEGQGPDGYTF
>TRBJ1-1|-|TRBV29-1|-
TGCAGCGTTGTCCCGTCCTACGTGAACACCGAAGCTTCCTTT
CSVVPSYVNTEASF
>TRBJ2-1|-|TRBV10-3|many
TGTGCCATCAGTTCTCTGGAGGGGGCTGAGCAGTTCTTC
CAISSLEGAEQFF
>TRBJ2-1|-|TRBV5-6|-
TGTGCCAGCACCTTGGGACCCCAGGAAGGGGATGAGCTGTTCTTC
CASTLGPQEGDELFF
>TRBJ2-1|-|TRBV29-1|-
TGCAGCGTAAAACGGCAGGGCAAAAATGAGCAACTCTTC
CSVKRQGKNEQLF
>TRBJ1-4|-|TRBV10-2|-
TGCGCCAGCACGGGACACCTTAGTGAAAGACTGTTCTTT
CASTGHLSERLFF
>TRBJ2-3|TRBD2|TRBV4-1|many
TGCGCCAGCAGCCAAAAAACTAGCGGGAGGCTTCTAGATACGCAGTATTTT
CASSQKTSGRLLDTQYF
>TRBJ2-1|-|TRBV12-5|-
TGTGCTAGTTGTTTAACGGGAGCCTACCGAAATGAACAGTTCTTC
CASCLTGAYRNEQFF
>TRBJ2-3|TRBD2|TRBV4-1|many
TGCGCCAGCAGCCTCGGACTAGCGGGAGGACAGGCAGATACGCAGTATTTT
CASSLGLAGGQADTQYF
>TRBJ2-7|TRBD2|TRBV14|-
TGTGCCAGCAGCCAAATCGAAACGGGAGGCCCACCCTACGAGCAGTACTTC
CASSQIETGGPPYEQYF
>TRBJ2-7|-|TRBV4-1|many
TGCGCCAGCAGCCAAGATCCACCATCAGGGGCGGGAAGCTCCTACGAGCAGTACTTC
CASSQDPPSGAGSSYEQYF
>TRBJ2-1|TRBD2|TRBV6-2/TRBV6-3|-
TGTACCAGAACTCCCGGGACTAGCGGGGGCAGCTCCTACAATGAGCAGTTCTTC
CTRTPGTSGGSSYNEQFF
>TRBJ2-3|-|TRBV29-1|many
TGCAGCGTTGAATCAGGGGCGAGCACAGATACGCAGTATTTT
CSVESGASTDTQYF
>TRBJ2-7|-|TRBV20-1|-
TGCAGTGCTAGCCTCGGGTTCGGAAACGAGCAGTACTTC
CSASLGFGNEQYF
>TRBJ2-2|-|TRBV11-3|-
TGTGCCACCAGCATGCAACAGGGAAACACCGGGGAGCTGTTTTTT
CATSMQQGNTGELFF
>TRBJ1-5|TRBD1|TRBV12-3/TRBV12-4|-
TGTGTCAGCAGTGCAAAGACAGGGGGCGTTAATCAGCCCCAACATTTC
CVSSAKTGGVNQPQHF
>TRBJ1-5|-|TRBV20-1|many
TGCAGTGCTAAAAATAGCAATCAGCCCCAGCATTTT
CSAKNSNQPQHF
>TRBJ2-1|TRBD2|TRBV4-2|-
TGTGCCAGCGGCCAAGCAGAACTAGCGGGAGTGTTACAGCAGTTCTTC
CASGQAELAGVLQQFF
>TRBJ2-7|-|TRBV5-4|-
TGTGCCAGCAGCTTGGCCTTGGATAGCGGAACCTACGAGCAGTACTTC
CASSLALDSGTYEQYF
>TRBJ1-6|-|TRBV6-5|many
TGTGCCAGCACCCCAGGGTTCGATAATTCACCCCTCCACTTT
CASTPGFDNSPLHF
>TRBJ2-7|-|TRBV4-2|-
TGTGCCAGCAACCAAGATCTCAGCGTGACAAGCTCCTACGAGCAGTACTTC
CASNQDLSVTSSYEQYF
>TRBJ2-2|TRBD1|TRBV4-2|many
TGTGCCAGCAGCCATAGACAGGGGGCAATAAACACCGGGGAGCTGTTTTTT
CASSHRQGAINTGELFF
>TRBJ2-7|TRBD1|TRBV7-3|-
TGTGCCAGCAGCTTAACCGAACAGGGGGCCTACGAGCAGTACTTC
CASSLTEQGAYEQYF
>TRBJ2-1|-|TRBV29-1|medium-sized
TGCAGCGTTGATATCCCGGGAACGGCTGAGCAGTTCTTC
CSVDIPGTAEQFF
>TRBJ2-2|TRBD1|TRBV7-9|-
TGTGCCAGCAGCTCCCAACAGGGGAACGCGGGGGAGCTGTTTTTT
CASSSQQGNAGELFF
>TRBJ2-2|-|TRBV6-6|-
TGTGCCAGCCACAACTTGGTAGGGGGTGACACCGGGAAGCTGTTTTTT
CASHNLVGGDTGKLFF
>TRBJ2-3|-|TRBV29-1|many
TGCAGCGTTGAGGGGGGAACAGATACGCAGTATTTT
CSVEGGTDTQYF
>TRBJ2-5|-|TRBV6-2/TRBV6-3|many
TGTGCCAGCAGTTACCCGGGTTCGGCGGCGACCCAGTACTTC
CASSYPGSAATQYF
>TRBJ2-3|TRBD1|TRBV28|many
TGTGCCAGCAACCTCCCGGGACAGCGATACGATACGCAGTATTTT
CASNLPGQRYDTQYF
>TRBJ1-1|TRBD1|TRBV5-1|-
TGCGCCAGCAACTTGAGGGGGCCCAGCGCTGAAGCATTCTTT
CASNLRGPSAEAFF
>TRBJ2-6|-|TRBV30|medium-sized
TGTGCCTGGAGTGGGACAGCAGCTGGGGCCAACGTCCTGACTTTC
CAWSGTAAGANVLTF
>TRBJ2-6|-|TRBV6-5|few
TGTGTTAGCAGTTACTCGATGGACTCTGGGGCCAACGTCTTGACTTTC
CVSSYSMDSGANVLTF
>TRBJ2-2|TRBD2|TRBV6-5|-
TGTGACAGCAGTCTAAGAGCGGGGTTGAACACCGGGGAGCTGTTTTTT
CDSSLRAGLNTGELFF
>TRBJ2-3|-|TRBV12-3/TRBV12-4|-
TGTGCCAGCAGTACGATTACGGGAGATGCGCAGTATTTT
CASSTITGDAQYF
>TRBJ1-2|-|TRBV28|few
TGTGCCAGCAACTTCGGAGGGGACTATGGCTACACCTTC
CASNFGGDYGYTF
>TRBJ1-2|-|TRBV7-3|few
TGTGCCAGCAGCTCGGGCCTAGGTCGGTCCTATGGCTACACCTTC
CASSSGLGRSYGYTF
>TRBJ2-2|-|TRBV2|once
TGTGCCAGCACTATCGGGCAGAAGGCCCCCGGGGAGCTGTTTTTT
CASTIGQKAPGELFF